Reported below is one T cell receptor (beta chain). In the PCR, 60 Vbeta and 13 Jbeta primers were used. The method was immunoSEQ multiplex PCR; TCRdb's version includes in-frame clones alone and lacks a portion of them. The sample holds 130,000 to 150,000 clones, 78% seen once. V lost 5 bases and J 4 bases, leaving 17 bases between the germline ends. The CDR3 is 15 amino acids. Germline CDR1 SEHNR, CDR2 FQNEAQ (reference sequence). This sample stems from a study of cytomegalovirus exposure and HLA in healthy donors. Sequences were obtained from PBMCs. The receptor was derived from a male donor in good health and CMV-seronegative. The chain couples TRBV7-9 to TRBJ1-1; D perhaps matches TRBD1 (6 bases). The CDR3 DNA is TGTGCCAGCAGCCGCACAGGGCCCCGGTCCACTGAAGCTTTCTTT. Translating gives CASSRTGPRSTEAFF.